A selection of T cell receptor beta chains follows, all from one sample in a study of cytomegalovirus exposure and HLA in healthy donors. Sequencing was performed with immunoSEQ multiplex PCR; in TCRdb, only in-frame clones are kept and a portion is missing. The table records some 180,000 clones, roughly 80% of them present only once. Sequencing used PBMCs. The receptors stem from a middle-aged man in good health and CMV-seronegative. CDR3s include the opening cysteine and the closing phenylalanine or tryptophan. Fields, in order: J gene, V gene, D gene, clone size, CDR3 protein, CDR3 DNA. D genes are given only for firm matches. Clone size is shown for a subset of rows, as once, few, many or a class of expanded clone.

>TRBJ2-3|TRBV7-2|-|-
CASSPQRRASTDTQYF
TGTGCCAGCAGCCCCCAACGGCGGGCTAGCACAGATACGCAGTATTTT
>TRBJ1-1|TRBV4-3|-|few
CASSQDSLGQGNTEAFF
TGCGCCAGCAGCCAAGATTCATTAGGGCAGGGGAACACTGAAGCTTTCTTT
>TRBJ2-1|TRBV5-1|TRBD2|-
CASSFIAGGPDEQFF
TGCGCCAGCAGCTTTATAGCGGGGGGGCCTGATGAGCAGTTCTTC
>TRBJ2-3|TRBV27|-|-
CASSHDTGVGGQYF
TGTGCCAGCAGCCATGACACAGGGGTGGGAGGGCAGTATTTT
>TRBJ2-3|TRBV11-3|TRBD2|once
CASSLVGSGWGDTQYF
TGTGCCAGCAGCTTAGTCGGTAGCGGGTGGGGAGATACGCAGTATTTT
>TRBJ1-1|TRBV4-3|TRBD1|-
CASSQDSTGAGTEAFF
TGCGCCAGCAGCCAAGATAGCACAGGGGCAGGAACTGAAGCTTTCTTT
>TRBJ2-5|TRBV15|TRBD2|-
CATSRWGGGGADRETQYF
TGTGCCACCAGCAGATGGGGGGGCGGGGGGGCCGATCGAGAGACCCAGTACTTC
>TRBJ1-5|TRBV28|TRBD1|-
CASKRDRGLQGPQHF
TGTGCCAGCAAACGGGACAGGGGGCTCCAAGGGCCCCAGCATTTT
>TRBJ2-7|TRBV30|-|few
CAWSWGSQIRYEQYF
TGTGCCTGGAGTTGGGGCAGCCAAATAAGATACGAGCAGTACTTC
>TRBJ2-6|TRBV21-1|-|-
CASSPGTSGRFLSGANVLTF
TGTGCCAGCAGCCCCGGGACTAGCGGGAGGTTCCTCTCTGGGGCCAACGTCCTGACTTTC